Listed below are T cell receptor beta chains from one sample, sequenced in a study of shared clonotypes between healthy human individuals. The data were produced by immunoSEQ multiplex PCR, yet TCRdb's version contains in-frame clones alone and is incomplete. The sample includes over 400,000 clones, 60% to 80% of them seen just once. Input material: PBMCs. All receptors derive from a woman between 40 and 50 years old in good health. Some clones in this sample may be carry-over from other donors' samples. The CDR3 runs from the conserved cysteine through the conserved F or W. The D gene is left open where the match is weak. Clone size is stated in some rows and not others, as once, few, many or a class when expanded.

>TRBD2|few|TRBJ2-1|TRBV6-5
CASSYRASGYNEQFF
TGTGCCAGCAGTTACAGGGCTAGCGGTTACAATGAGCAGTTCTTC
>TRBD2|NA|TRBJ2-1|TRBV4-1
CASSSMGLAGDNEQFF
TGCGCCAGCAGCTCAATGGGTCTAGCGGGAGACAATGAGCAGTTCTTC
>TRBD2|NA|TRBJ2-3|TRBV2
CASSEGLAETDTQYF
TGTGCCAGCAGTGAAGGACTAGCGGAGACAGATACGCAGTATTTT
>NA|once|TRBJ2-1|TRBV29-1
CSVEFRWSSYNEQFF
TGCAGCGTTGAATTTCGATGGAGCTCCTACAATGAGCAGTTCTTC
>TRBD2|NA|TRBJ2-7|TRBV5-1
CASSPSGLAPYEQYF
TGCGCCAGCAGCCCCTCTGGACTAGCGCCCTACGAGCAGTACTTC
>NA|NA|TRBJ1-5|TRBV5-1
CASSLLPGQPQHF
TGCGCCAGCAGCTTACTGCCAGGTCAGCCCCAGCATTTT
>TRBD1|few|TRBJ1-5|TRBV7-8
CASSPPRTGGMYQPQHF
TGTGCCAGCAGCCCTCCTCGGACAGGGGGTATGTATCAGCCCCAGCATTTT
>NA|NA|TRBJ1-3|TRBV10-3
CAISEGHRNTIYF
TGTGCCATCAGTGAGGGACACCGAAACACCATATATTTT
>NA|NA|TRBJ2-2|TRBV18
CASSPSHRDTGELFF
TGTGCCAGCTCACCCAGTCACAGGGACACCGGGGAGCTGTTTTTT
>NA|few|TRBJ2-1|TRBV30
CAWSRRARFVYNEQFF
TGTGCCTGGAGCCGAAGGGCCCGGTTTGTCTACAATGAGCAGTTCTTC
>NA|NA|TRBJ2-3|TRBV2
CASSEVRQPTDTQYF
TGTGCCAGCAGTGAAGTTAGACAGCCCACAGATACGCAGTATTTT
>NA|NA|TRBJ2-1|TRBV7-9
CASSQPGTEQFF
TGTGCCAGCAGTCAGCCGGGAACAGAGCAGTTCTTC
>TRBD1|few|TRBJ1-2|TRBV30
CAWRNRGQGGYTF
TGTGCCTGGAGAAACAGGGGGCAGGGTGGCTACACCTTC
>NA|once|TRBJ1-4|TRBV2
CASSETKKLFF
TGTGCCAGCAGCGAAACCAAAAAACTGTTTTTT
>TRBD2|NA|TRBJ2-3|TRBV5-4
CASSLRDYTDTQYF
TGTGCCAGCAGCTTGCGGGACTACACAGATACGCAGTATTTT
>NA|NA|TRBJ2-5|TRBV25-1
CASSPYGKQETQYF
TGTGCCAGCAGTCCTTACGGAAAACAAGAGACCCAGTACTTC
>NA|NA|TRBJ2-5|TRBV7-8
CASSGRRWTRSNQETQYF
TGTGCCAGCAGCGGGCGGAGGTGGACAAGGTCCAACCAAGAGACCCAGTACTTC
>NA|NA|TRBJ1-1|TRBV2
CASRVSRVKYRLGYTEAFF
TGTGCCAGCAGGGTTTCCCGAGTCAAGTACCGATTAGGTTACACTGAAGCTTTCTTT
>NA|NA|TRBJ2-3|TRBV7-9
CASSLVGRGPTDTQYF
TGTGCCAGCAGCTTAGTTGGCAGGGGCCCCACAGATACGCAGTATTTT
>NA|NA|TRBJ2-7|TRBV28
CASSFFRTPYEQYF
TGTGCCAGCAGTTTTTTTAGGACTCCCTACGAGCAGTACTTC
>TRBD1|NA|TRBJ1-6|TRBV30
CAWSIQGNSPLHF
TGTGCCTGGAGTATACAGGGGAATTCACCCCTCCACTTT
>TRBD2|few|TRBJ2-3|TRBV4-3
CASSQESWGLSLDTQYF
TGCGCCAGCAGCCAAGAATCATGGGGACTATCGCTAGATACGCAGTATTTT
>NA|NA|TRBJ2-5|TRBV5-1
CASRREETQYF
TGCGCCAGCAGGAGGGAAGAGACCCAGTACTTC
>NA|NA|TRBJ2-5|TRBV15
CATSRDGAEETQYF
TGTGCCACCAGCAGAGACGGAGCGGAAGAGACCCAGTACTTC
>TRBD1|NA|TRBJ1-1|TRBV18
CASSQGTGVEAFF
TGTGCCAGCTCACAAGGGACAGGAGTAGAAGCTTTCTTT
>TRBD2|NA|TRBJ2-3|TRBV19
CASSIDRPSGAQNTQYF
TGTGCCAGTAGTATAGATCGCCCTAGCGGGGCCCAAAATACGCAGTATTTT
>NA|few|TRBJ2-7|TRBV19
CASTSLPPYEQYF
TGTGCCAGTACAAGCCTTCCCCCCTACGAGCAGTACTTC
>TRBD2|NA|TRBJ2-7|TRBV27
CASKVAGGKQYF
TGTGCCAGCAAGGTAGCGGGGGGGAAGCAGTACTTC
>NA|NA|TRBJ2-3|TRBV5-1
CASSSGGPQPTQYF
TGCGCCAGCAGCTCAGGCGGCCCTCAACCTACGCAGTATTTT
>NA|NA|TRBJ1-2|TRBV27
CASSLREGVGGYTF
TGTGCCAGCAGTTTAAGGGAAGGGGTGGGTGGCTACACCTTC
>TRBD1|NA|TRBJ1-4|TRBV10-2
CASSDRTGTGDKLFF
TGCGCCAGCAGTGACCGAACCGGGACAGGGGACAAACTGTTTTTT
>NA|NA|TRBJ2-7|TRBV27
CASSFRRSSYEQYF
TGTGCCAGCAGTTTCCGTCGGAGCTCCTACGAGCAGTACTTC
>NA|few|TRBJ1-4|TRBV6-1
CASSEVGAYNEKLFF
TGTGCCAGCAGTGAAGTCGGAGCATATAATGAAAAACTGTTTTTT
>NA|NA|TRBJ1-5|TRBV7-9
CASSLEGGSQPQHF
TGTGCCAGCAGCTTAGAAGGGGGATCTCAGCCCCAGCATTTT
>NA|NA|TRBJ2-3|TRBV29-1
CSVGEAGRSTDTQYF
TGCAGCGTCGGGGAGGCAGGGCGCAGCACAGATACGCAGTATTTT
>TRBD2|once|TRBJ2-2|TRBV14
CASRTSGSTGELFF
TGTGCCAGCAGGACTAGCGGGAGCACCGGGGAGCTGTTTTTT
>TRBD1|NA|TRBJ1-5|TRBV10-3
CAISESGQGLESGGQPQHF
TGTGCCATCAGTGAGTCGGGACAGGGTTTAGAGTCTGGGGGGCAGCCCCAGCATTTT
>NA|NA|TRBJ2-4|TRBV4-2
CASSHPGTINIQYF
TGTGCCAGCAGCCACCCCGGGACAATAAACATTCAGTACTTC
>NA|NA|TRBJ2-6|TRBV2
CASSDDSGANVLTF
TGTGCCAGCAGTGATGACTCTGGGGCCAACGTCCTGACTTTC
>TRBD1|NA|TRBJ1-2|TRBV5-1
CASSYGAGTGYGYTF
TGCGCCAGCAGCTATGGAGCCGGGACAGGGTATGGCTACACCTTC
>NA|many|TRBJ1-1|TRBV18
CASSPLGDLNTEAFF
TGTGCCAGCTCACCACTTGGGGATCTGAACACTGAAGCTTTCTTT
>NA|NA|TRBJ2-7|TRBV5-8
CASRSARGALDEQYF
TGTGCCAGCAGATCCGCCCGGGGGGCCCTTGACGAGCAGTACTTC
>NA|NA|TRBJ2-7|TRBV2
CASSEGIIYEQYF
TGTGCCAGCAGTGAGGGGATAATCTACGAGCAGTACTTC
>NA|NA|TRBJ2-1|TRBV7-9
CASSYPGGRYNEQFF
TGTGCCAGCAGCTACCCTGGCGGGCGTTACAATGAGCAGTTCTTC
>TRBD1|NA|TRBJ1-2|TRBV29-1
CSVLTGVNYGYTF
TGCAGCGTCCTGACAGGGGTTAACTATGGCTACACCTTC
>NA|NA|TRBJ1-5|TRBV18
CASSPNPQAPQHF
TGTGCCAGCTCACCAAACCCACAGGCGCCCCAGCATTTT
>TRBD2|NA|TRBJ2-1|TRBV7-6
CASSLAVAGVHEQFF
TGTGCCAGCAGCTTAGCTGTAGCGGGAGTGCATGAGCAGTTCTTC
>NA|NA|TRBJ2-7|TRBV28
CASSVVSYEQYF
TGTGCCAGCAGTGTTGTGAGCTACGAGCAGTACTTC
>NA|once|TRBJ2-1|TRBV18
CASSPGGRDEQFF
TGTGCCAGCTCACCTGGCGGGCGGGATGAGCAGTTCTTC
>NA|NA|TRBJ1-5|TRBV7-2
CASSLGQSFRQPQHF
TGTGCCAGCAGCCTCGGACAGTCCTTTCGGCAGCCCCAGCATTTT
>TRBD1|NA|TRBJ2-7|TRBV5-1
CASSSSGTGSYEQYF
TGCGCCAGCAGCAGTTCGGGGACAGGGAGCTACGAGCAGTACTTC